What follows is one TCR beta chain and its context. cDNA synthesis used the whole RNA isolate, giving expressed TCRB sequences. Profiled with immunoSEQ multiplex PCR; TCRdb holds only in-frame clones, not every one. The repertoire holds 350,000 or so clones, with 15% to 20% as singletons. Via CD45RO/CCR7/CD25/CD127/CD95/CD27, cells of the CD4+ naive, central memory, regulatory and stem cell-like memory subsets were sorted. The sample originates from a study of beta chain features in type 1 diabetes. The CDR3 runs to 15 residues. V lost 11 bases to trimming and J lost 4 bases, with 20 bases between them. CDR1 and CDR2 from the germline V gene are ENHRY and SYGVKD.

This sequence was found in a woman between 18 and 30 years old in good health. Specimen: naive CD4+ T cells from blood. V gene TRBV10-3 combines with J gene TRBJ2-2; tentatively, D is TRBD2 (6 bases). The CDR3 reads CAGGTRPSSTGELFF. The CDR3 DNA reads TGTGCCGGGGGGACCAGACCCTCGAGCACCGGGGAGCTGTTTTTT.